The entry below gives a single T cell receptor (beta chain) sequence along with its context. Its cognate antigen is unknown. Repertoires were generated with immunoSEQ multiplex PCR, while TCRdb's copy carries only in-frame clones and drops some. The sample lists 38,000 or so clones, about 88% occurring once. These data originate in a study of PD-1 blockade in mismatch repair-deficient tumors. Notes on the study in general: Tumor-resident clones, often absent from pretreatment blood, expanded after pembrolizumab and then contracted.

TCRs were sequenced from a few patients responding to pembrolizumab. This CDR3 contains 14 residues. The V end lost 3 bases, the J end lost 1 base, and 11 bases lay between the germline ends. Looked up from germline, CDR1 is GTSNPN and CDR2 is SVGIG (reference sequence). This chain joins TRBV30 and TRBJ2-3; perhaps TRBD2 as D (6 bases). The specimen was peripheral blood, collected around 76 weeks after starting pembrolizumab. This clonotype originated in an adult with mismatch repair-deficient cancer. CDR3 sequence reads: CAWRGGPRTDTQYF. The CDR3 DNA is TGTGCCTGGAGGGGGGGACCTCGCACAGATACGCAGTATTTT. The variable domain in full, with the rest retrieved from reference TRBV30 and TRBJ2-3, is SQTIHQWPATLVQPVGSPLSLECTVEGTSNPNLYWYRQAAGRGLQLLFYSVGIGQISSEVPQNLSASRPQDRQFILSSKKLLLSDSGFYLCAWRGGPRTDTQYFGPGTRLTVL.